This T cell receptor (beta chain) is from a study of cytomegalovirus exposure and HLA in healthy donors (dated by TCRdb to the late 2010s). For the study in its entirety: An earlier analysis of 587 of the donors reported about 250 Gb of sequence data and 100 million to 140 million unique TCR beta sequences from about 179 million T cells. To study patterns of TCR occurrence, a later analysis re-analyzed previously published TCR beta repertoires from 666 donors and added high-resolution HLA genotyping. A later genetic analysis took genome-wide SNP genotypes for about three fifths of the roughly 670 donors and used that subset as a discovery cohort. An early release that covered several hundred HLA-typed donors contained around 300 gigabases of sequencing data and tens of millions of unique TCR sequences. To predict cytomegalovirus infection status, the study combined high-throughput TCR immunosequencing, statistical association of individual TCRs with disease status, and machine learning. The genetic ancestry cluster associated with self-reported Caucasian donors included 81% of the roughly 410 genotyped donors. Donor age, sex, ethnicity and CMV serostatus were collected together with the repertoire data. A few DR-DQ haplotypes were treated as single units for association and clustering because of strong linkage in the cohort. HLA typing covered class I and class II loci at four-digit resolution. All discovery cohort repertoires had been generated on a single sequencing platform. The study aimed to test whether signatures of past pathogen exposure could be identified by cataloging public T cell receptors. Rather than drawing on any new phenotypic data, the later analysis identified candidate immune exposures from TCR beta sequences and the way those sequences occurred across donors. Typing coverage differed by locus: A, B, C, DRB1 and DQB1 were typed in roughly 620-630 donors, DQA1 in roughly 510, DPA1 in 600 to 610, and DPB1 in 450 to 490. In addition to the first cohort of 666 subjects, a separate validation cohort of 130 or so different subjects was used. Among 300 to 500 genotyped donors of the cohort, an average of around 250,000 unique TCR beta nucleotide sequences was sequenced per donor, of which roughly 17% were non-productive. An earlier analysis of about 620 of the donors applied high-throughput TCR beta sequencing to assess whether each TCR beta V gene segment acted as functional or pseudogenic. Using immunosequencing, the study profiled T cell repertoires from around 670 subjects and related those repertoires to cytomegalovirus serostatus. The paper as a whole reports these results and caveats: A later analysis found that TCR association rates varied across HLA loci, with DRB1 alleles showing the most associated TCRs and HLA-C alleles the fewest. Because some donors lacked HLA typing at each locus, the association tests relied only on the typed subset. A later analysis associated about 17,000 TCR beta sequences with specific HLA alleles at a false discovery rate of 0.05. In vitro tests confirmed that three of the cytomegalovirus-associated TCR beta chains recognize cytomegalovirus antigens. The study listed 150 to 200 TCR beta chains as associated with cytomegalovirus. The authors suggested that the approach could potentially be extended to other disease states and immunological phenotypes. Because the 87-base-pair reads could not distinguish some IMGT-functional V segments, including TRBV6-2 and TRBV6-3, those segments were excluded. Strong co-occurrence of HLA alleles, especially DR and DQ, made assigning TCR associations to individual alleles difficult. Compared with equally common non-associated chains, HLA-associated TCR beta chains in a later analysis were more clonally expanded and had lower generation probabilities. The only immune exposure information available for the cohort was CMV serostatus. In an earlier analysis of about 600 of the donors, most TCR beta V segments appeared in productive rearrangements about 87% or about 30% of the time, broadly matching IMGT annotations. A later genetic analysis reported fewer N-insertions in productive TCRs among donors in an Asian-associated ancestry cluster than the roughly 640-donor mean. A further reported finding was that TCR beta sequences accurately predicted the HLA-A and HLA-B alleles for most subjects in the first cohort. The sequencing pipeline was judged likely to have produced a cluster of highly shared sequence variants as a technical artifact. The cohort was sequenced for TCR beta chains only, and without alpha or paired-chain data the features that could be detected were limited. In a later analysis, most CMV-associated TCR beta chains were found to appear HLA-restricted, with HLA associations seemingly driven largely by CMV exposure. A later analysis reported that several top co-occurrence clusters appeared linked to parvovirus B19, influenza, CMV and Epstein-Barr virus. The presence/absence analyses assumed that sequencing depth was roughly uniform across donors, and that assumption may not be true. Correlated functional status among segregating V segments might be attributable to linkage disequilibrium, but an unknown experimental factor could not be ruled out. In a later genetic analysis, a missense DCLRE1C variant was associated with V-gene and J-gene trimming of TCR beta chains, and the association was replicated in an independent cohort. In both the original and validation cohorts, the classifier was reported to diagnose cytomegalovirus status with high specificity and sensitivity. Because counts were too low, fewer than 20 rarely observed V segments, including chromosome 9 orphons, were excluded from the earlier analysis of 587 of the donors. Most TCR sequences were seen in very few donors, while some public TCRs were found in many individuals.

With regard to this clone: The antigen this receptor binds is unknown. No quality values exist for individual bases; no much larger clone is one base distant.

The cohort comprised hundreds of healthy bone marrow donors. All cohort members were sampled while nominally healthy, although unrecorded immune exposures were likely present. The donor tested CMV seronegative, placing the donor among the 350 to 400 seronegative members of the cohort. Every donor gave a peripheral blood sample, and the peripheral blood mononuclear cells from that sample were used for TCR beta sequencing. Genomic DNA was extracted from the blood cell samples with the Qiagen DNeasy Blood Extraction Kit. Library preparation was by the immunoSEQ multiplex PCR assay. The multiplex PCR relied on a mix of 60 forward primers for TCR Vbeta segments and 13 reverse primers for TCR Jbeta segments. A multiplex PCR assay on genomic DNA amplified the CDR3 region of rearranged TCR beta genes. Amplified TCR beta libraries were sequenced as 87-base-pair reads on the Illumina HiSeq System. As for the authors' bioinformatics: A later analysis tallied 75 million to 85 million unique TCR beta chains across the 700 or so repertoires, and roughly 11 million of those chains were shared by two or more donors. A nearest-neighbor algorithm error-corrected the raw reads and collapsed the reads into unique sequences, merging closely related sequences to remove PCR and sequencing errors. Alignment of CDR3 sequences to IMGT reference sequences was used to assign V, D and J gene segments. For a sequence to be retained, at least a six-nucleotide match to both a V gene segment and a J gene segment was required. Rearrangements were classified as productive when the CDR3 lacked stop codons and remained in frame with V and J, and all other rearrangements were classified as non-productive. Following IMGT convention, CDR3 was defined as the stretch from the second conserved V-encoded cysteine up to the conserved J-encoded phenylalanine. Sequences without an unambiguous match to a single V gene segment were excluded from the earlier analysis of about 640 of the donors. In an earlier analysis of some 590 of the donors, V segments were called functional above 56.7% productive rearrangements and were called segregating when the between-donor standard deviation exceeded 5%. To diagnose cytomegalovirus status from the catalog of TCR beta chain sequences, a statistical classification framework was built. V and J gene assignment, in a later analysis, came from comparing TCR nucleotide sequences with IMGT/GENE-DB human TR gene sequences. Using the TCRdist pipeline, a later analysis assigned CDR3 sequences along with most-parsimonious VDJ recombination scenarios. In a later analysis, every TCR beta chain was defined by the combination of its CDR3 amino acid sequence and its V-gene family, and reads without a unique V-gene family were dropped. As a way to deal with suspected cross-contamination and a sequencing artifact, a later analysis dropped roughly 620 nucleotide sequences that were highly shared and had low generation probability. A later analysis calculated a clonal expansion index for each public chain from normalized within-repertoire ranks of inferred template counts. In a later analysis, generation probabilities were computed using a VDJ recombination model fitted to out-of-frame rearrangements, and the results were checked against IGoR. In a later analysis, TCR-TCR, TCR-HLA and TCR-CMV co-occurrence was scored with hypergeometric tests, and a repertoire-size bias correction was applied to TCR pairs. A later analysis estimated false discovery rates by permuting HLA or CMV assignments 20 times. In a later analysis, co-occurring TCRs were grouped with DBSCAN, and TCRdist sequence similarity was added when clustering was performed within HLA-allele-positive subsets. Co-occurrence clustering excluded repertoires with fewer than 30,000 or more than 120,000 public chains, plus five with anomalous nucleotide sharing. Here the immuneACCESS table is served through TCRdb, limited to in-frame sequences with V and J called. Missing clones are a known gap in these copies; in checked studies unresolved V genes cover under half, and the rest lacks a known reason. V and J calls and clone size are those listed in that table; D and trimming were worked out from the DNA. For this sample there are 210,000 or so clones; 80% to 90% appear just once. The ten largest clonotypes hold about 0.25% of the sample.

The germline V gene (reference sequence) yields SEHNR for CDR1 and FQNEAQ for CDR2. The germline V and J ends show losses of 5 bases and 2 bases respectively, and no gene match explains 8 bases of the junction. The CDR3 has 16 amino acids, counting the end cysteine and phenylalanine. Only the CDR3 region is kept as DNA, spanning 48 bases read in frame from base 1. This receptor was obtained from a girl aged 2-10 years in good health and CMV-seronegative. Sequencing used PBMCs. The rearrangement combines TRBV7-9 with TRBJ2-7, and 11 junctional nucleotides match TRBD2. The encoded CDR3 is CASSPSGTSGTYEQYF. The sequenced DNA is TGTGCCAGCAGCCCCTCCGGGACTAGCGGAACCTACGAGCAGTACTTC.